This T cell receptor beta chain derives from a study of PD-L1 blockade in urothelial cancer. For the study at large: Atezolizumab 1,200 mg was given intravenously every 3 weeks, starting 2014. T cells were recovered from blood samples at a median of roughly 150,000.

Described time point: peripheral blood 6 weeks after treatment start. Locally advanced or metastatic urothelial carcinoma was present in patients. Individual patients had between 1 and 8 samples, taken pretreatment and on-treatment. The V end was cut by 1 base, the J end by 3 bases, with 10 bases between. The CDR3 consists of 14 residues. CDR1 is SGHTA, CDR2 FQGNSA, per germline. Produced via immunoSEQ multiplex PCR; TCRdb's table is partial and in-frame only. The profile shows nearly 50,000 clones, around 85% of them singletons. V is TRBV7-2 and J is TRBJ2-7; D is possibly TRBD1 (6 bases). The sequenced sample was PBMCs, obtained around atezolizumab (anti-PD-L1) treatment. This sequence was found in a man aged 45-60 years with urothelial cancer. DNA of the CDR3: TGTGCCAGCAGCTTAGTCCCAGGGGACTACGAGCAGTACTTC. Protein sequence: CASSLVPGDYEQYF.